A selection of T cell receptor beta chains follows, all from one sample in a study of T cell responses to AZD1222 COVID-19 vaccine. Clones were sequenced by immunoSEQ multiplex PCR, and TCRdb holds only the in-frame ones, with some missing. The data contain approximately 170,000 clones, around 90% of them seen just once; the ten biggest clones take up roughly 10%. Sequences were derived from peripheral blood, sampled 28 days after the second AZD1222 dose. The receptors shown here come from an adult who received the AZD1222 COVID-19 vaccine. Both conserved end residues are part of each CDR3. A D gene is named only where the DNA matches it firmly. Size is omitted from some rows. Given values are once, few, many or a class for expanded clones.

V	D	J	size	CDR3	DNA
TRBV6-5	.	TRBJ2-7	.	CASSRTVAYEQYF	TGTGCCAGCAGTCGGACCGTTGCCTACGAGCAGTACTTC
TRBV2	.	TRBJ1-1	.	CASMDRRGAFF	TGTGCCAGCATGGACCGGAGAGGCGCTTTCTTT
TRBV11-2	TRBD1	TRBJ1-5	.	CASSFGQGGNQPQHF	TGTGCCAGCAGCTTCGGACAGGGGGGGAATCAGCCCCAGCATTTT
TRBV7-9	.	TRBJ2-7	.	CASSLDPGAREQYF	TGTGCCAGCAGCTTAGACCCGGGGGCGCGGGAGCAGTACTTC
TRBV12-3/TRBV12-4	.	TRBJ2-2	.	CASSFSLMGELFF	TGTGCCAGCAGTTTCAGCCTAATGGGAGAGCTGTTTTTT
TRBV27	TRBD1	TRBJ1-1	.	CASGGQGLSGRMNTEAFF	TGTGCCAGCGGGGGACAGGGGCTTTCGGGGCGTATGAACACTGAAGCTTTCTTT
TRBV5-6	.	TRBJ1-1	few	CASSLVGRDEAFF	TGTGCCAGCAGCTTGGTGGGGCGGGATGAAGCTTTCTTT
TRBV7-3	.	TRBJ2-3	.	CASSSGPPGDTQYF	TGTGCCAGCAGCTCCGGACCCCCCGGAGATACGCAGTATTTT
TRBV7-2	TRBD2	TRBJ2-7	once	CASSEDGTSGGAYEQYF	TGTGCCAGCAGCGAAGACGGGACTAGCGGGGGGGCTTACGAGCAGTACTTC
TRBV18	.	TRBJ1-1	.	CASSLRGNTEAFF	TGTGCCAGCTCACTCAGGGGAAACACTGAAGCTTTCTTT
TRBV9	.	TRBJ2-3	.	CASSPSGSTDTQYF	TGTGCCAGCAGCCCCAGTGGGAGCACAGATACGCAGTATTTT
TRBV19	TRBD1	TRBJ1-6	.	CASSIGTGGDGSPLHF	TGTGCCAGTAGTATCGGGACAGGGGGCGATGGGTCACCCCTCCACTTT
TRBV11-2	TRBD2	TRBJ2-3	.	CASSFGGGRTDTQYF	TGTGCCAGCAGCTTCGGCGGGGGGCGCACAGATACGCAGTATTTT
TRBV29-1	TRBD1	TRBJ1-2	.	CSVRDRVANYGYTF	TGCAGCGTCCGGGACAGGGTGGCTAACTATGGCTACACCTTC
TRBV5-5	.	TRBJ1-3	.	CASSPGTSFLSSGNTIYF	TGTGCCAGCAGCCCCGGGACTTCCTTTTTAAGCTCTGGAAACACCATATATTTT
TRBV5-1	TRBD1	TRBJ2-2	.	CASRGQGFTGELFF	TGCGCCAGCCGGGGACAGGGTTTCACCGGGGAGCTGTTTTTT
TRBV7-8	TRBD1	TRBJ1-2	once	CASSAPGQVADYGYTF	TGTGCCAGCAGCGCGCCGGGACAGGTGGCAGACTATGGCTACACCTTC
TRBV9	.	TRBJ1-5	few	CASSATRDPAFGPQHF	TGTGCCAGCAGCGCAACCCGGGACCCGGCTTTTGGGCCCCAGCATTTT
TRBV28	.	TRBJ1-2	.	CASSLGWVGYGYTF	TGTGCCAGCAGTCTCGGGTGGGTTGGCTATGGCTACACCTTC
TRBV10-3	.	TRBJ2-5	.	CAISESLASIKGETQYF	TGTGCCATCAGTGAGTCGCTAGCGTCTATAAAGGGGGAGACCCAGTACTTC
TRBV15	.	TRBJ2-5	.	CATSRSRFQETQYF	TGTGCCACCAGCAGAAGCCGGTTCCAAGAGACCCAGTACTTC
TRBV6-5	.	TRBJ1-5	.	CASRWTGDSNQPQHF	TGTGCCAGCCGTTGGACCGGCGATAGCAATCAGCCCCAGCATTTT
TRBV28	.	TRBJ2-3	.	CASSPVVTTRQYF	TGTGCCAGCAGCCCCGTCGTCACCACGAGGCAGTATTTT
TRBV5-4	TRBD1	TRBJ2-1	.	CASSLRDRGYNEQFF	TGTGCCAGCAGCCTCCGGGACAGGGGCTACAATGAGCAGTTCTTC
TRBV3-1/TRBV3-2	.	TRBJ1-1	once	CASSQDFGPKAFF	TGTGCCAGCAGCCAAGATTTCGGACCCAAAGCTTTCTTT
TRBV5-1	.	TRBJ1-5	.	CASSVEGYQPQHF	TGCGCCAGCAGCGTCGAGGGATATCAGCCCCAGCATTTT
TRBV6-5	TRBD1	TRBJ1-2	once	CASSWDRDFYGYTF	TGTGCCAGCAGTTGGGACAGGGATTTCTATGGCTACACCTTC
TRBV10-3	TRBD2	TRBJ2-2	.	CATSPSGGATGELFF	TGTGCCACCTCTCCTAGCGGGGGGGCCACCGGGGAGCTGTTTTTT
TRBV3-1/TRBV3-2	.	TRBJ1-6	.	CASSQEIAVAPLHF	TGTGCCAGCAGCCAAGAGATTGCGGTGGCACCCCTCCACTTT